Reported below is one TCR beta chain. This entry belongs to a study of blood T cell repertoires in COVID-19. The overall study: The United States, Italy and Spain supplied acute and convalescent COVID-19 samples. Sample material is recorded as cDNA or gDNA derived from T cells, B-cell-depleted T cells, or PBMCs.

Germline V gives CDR1 SGHRS, CDR2 YFSETQ. This CDR3 has 17 residues. The ends lost 7 bases at V and 8 bases at J; junction bases unmatched: 19. Original methodology: Reference gene primer amplification in the assay estimated nucleated cell counts. TCRdb keeps only in-frame clones here, not all; method: immunoSEQ multiplex PCR. The DNA was the basis for D and trimming; V, J and clone size are from that table. The table has roughly 14,000 clones, around 78% seen once. V is TRBV5-1 and J is TRBJ2-1; 9 nucleotides line up with TRBD2. The sample was peripheral blood. The origin of this receptor is a man in his 70s with acute or convalescent COVID-19. The CDR3 spells CASRPGLQTSGGYEQFF. The CDR3 DNA reads TGCGCCAGCCGGCCGGGTCTACAGACTAGCGGAGGGTATGAGCAGTTCTTC.